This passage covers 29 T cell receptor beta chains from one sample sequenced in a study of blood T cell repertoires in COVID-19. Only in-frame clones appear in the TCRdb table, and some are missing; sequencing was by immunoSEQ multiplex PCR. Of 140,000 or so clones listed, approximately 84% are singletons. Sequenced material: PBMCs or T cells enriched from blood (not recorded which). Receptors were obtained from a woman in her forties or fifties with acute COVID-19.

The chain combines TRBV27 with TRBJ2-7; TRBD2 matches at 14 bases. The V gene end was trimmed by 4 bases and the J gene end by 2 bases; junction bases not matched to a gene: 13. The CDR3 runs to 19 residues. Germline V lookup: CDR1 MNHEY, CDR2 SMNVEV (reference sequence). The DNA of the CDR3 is TGTGCCAGCAGTTCCCTGTCGGGGAGGGGACTAGCGGGAGCCTACGAGCAGTACTTC. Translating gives CASSSLSGRGLAGAYEQYF.

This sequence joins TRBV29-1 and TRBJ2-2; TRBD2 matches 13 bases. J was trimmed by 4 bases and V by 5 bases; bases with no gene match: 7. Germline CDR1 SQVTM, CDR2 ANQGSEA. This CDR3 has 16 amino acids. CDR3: CSVPGTSGIGTGELFF. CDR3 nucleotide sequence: TGCAGCGTTCCCGGGACTAGCGGGATAGGCACCGGGGAGCTGTTTTTT.

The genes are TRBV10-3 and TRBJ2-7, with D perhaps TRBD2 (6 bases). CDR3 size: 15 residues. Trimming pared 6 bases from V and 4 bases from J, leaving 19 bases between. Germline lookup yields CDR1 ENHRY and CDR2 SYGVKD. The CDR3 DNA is TGTGCCATCAGACCTCTGGCTAGCGCCGAGTACGAGCAGTACTTC. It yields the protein CAIRPLASAEYEQYF.

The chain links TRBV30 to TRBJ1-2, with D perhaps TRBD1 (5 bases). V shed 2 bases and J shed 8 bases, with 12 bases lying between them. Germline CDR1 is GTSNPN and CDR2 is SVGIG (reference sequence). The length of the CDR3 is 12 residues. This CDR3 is CAWSSGGGGYTF. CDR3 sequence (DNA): TGTGCCTGGAGTTCGGGGGGTGGGGGCTACACCTTC.

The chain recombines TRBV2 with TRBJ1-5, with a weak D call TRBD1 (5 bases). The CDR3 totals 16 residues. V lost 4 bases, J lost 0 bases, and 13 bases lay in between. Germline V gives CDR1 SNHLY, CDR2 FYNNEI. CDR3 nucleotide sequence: TGTGCCAGCAGTGTATTGGGGCAGTATAGCAATCAGCCCCAGCATTTT. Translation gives CASSVLGQYSNQPQHF.

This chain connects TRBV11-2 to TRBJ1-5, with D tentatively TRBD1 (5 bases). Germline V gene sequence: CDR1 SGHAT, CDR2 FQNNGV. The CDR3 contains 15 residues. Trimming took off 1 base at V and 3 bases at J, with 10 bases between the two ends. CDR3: CASSLGQGSNQPQHF. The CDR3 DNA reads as TGTGCCAGCAGCTTAGGGCAGGGCTCCAATCAGCCCCAGCATTTT.

The CDR3 region is CASSVGGQTEKLFF. DNA of the CDR3: TGTGCCAGCAGCGTAGGTGGGCAGACTGAAAAACTGTTTTTT. V is TRBV9 and J is TRBJ1-4; D not certain. This CDR3 has 14 residues. Per germline, CDR1 SGDLS and CDR2 YYNGEE. Trimming removed 0 bases at V and 7 bases at J, with 10 bases between.

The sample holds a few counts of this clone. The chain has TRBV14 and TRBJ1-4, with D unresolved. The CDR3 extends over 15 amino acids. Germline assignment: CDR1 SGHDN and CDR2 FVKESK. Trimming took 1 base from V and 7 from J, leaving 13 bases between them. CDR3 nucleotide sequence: TGTGCCAGCAGCCAAGGTATCCACATCTCTGAAAAACTGTTTTTT. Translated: CASSQGIHISEKLFF.

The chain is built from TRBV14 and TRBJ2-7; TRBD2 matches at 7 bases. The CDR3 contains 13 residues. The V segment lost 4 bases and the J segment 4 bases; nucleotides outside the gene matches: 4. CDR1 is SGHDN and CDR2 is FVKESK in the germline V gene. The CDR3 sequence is CASSPREGYEQYF. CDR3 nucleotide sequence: TGTGCCAGCAGCCCGAGGGAGGGATACGAGCAGTACTTC.

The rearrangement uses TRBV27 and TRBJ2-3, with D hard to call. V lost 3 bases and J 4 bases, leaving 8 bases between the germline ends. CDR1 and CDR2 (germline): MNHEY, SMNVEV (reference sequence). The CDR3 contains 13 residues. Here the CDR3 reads CASSLAGPDTQYF. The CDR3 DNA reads TGTGCCAGCAGTTTGGCTGGCCCAGATACGCAGTATTTT.

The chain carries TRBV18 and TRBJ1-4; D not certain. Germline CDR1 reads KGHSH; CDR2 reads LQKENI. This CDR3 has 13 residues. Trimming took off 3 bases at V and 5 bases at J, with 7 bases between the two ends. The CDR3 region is CASSPGRNEKLFF. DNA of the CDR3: TGTGCCAGCTCACCGGGCAGAAATGAAAAACTGTTTTTT.

CDR3 loop: CASSINMSPNQPQHF. In nucleotides, the CDR3 is TGTGCCAGTAGTATCAATATGAGCCCCAATCAGCCCCAGCATTTT. The chain carries TRBV19 and TRBJ1-5; D not resolved. CDR3 length equals 15 residues. V lost 3 bases and J lost 3, with 12 bases in between. Germline-derived CDR1 and CDR2 are LNHDA and SQIVND (reference sequence).

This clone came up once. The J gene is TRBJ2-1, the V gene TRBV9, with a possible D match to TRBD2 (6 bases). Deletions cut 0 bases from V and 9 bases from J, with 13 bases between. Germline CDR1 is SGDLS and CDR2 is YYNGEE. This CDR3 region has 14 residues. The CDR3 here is CASSVVGGGAEQFF. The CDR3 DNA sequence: TGTGCCAGCAGCGTAGTTGGAGGCGGGGCTGAGCAGTTCTTC. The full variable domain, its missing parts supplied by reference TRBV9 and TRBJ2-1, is DSGVTQTPKHLITATGQRVTLRCSPRSGDLSVYWYQQSLDQGLQFLIQYYNGEERAKGNILERFSAQQFPDLHSELNLSSLELGDSALYFCASSVVGGGAEQFFGPGTRLTVL.

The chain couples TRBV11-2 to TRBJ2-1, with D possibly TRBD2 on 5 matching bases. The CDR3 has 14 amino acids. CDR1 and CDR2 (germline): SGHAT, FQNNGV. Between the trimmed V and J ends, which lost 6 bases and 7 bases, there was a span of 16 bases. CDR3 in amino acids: CASRRAGAWNEQFF. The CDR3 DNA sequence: TGTGCCAGCAGGCGGGCGGGTGCTTGGAATGAGCAGTTCTTC.

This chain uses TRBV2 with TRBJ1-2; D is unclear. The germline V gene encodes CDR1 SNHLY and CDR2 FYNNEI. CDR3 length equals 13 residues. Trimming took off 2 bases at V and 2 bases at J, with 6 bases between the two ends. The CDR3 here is CASSETANYGYTF. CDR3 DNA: TGTGCCAGCAGTGAAACAGCAAACTATGGCTACACCTTC.

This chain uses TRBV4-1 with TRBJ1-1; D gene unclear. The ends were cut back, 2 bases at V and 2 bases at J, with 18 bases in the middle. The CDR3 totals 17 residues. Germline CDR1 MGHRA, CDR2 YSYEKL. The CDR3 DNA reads TGCGCCAGCAGCCAAAGATCCCCGGCGGCCGGAAACACTGAAGCTTTCTTT. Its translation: CASSQRSPAAGNTEAFF.

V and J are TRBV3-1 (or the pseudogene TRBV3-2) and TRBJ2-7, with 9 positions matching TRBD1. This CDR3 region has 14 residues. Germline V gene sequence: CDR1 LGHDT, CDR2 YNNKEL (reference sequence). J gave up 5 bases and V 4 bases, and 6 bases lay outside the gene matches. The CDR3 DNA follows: TGTGCCAGCAGCCTAAGGACAGGGGTCGACGAGCAGTACTTC. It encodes CASSLRTGVDEQYF.

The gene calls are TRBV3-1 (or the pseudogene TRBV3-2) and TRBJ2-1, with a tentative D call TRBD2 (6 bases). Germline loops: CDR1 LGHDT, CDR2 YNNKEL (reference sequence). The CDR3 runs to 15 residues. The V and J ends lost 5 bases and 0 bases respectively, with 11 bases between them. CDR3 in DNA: TGTGCCAGCAGCGGGGGGAGGAACTCCTACAATGAGCAGTTCTTC. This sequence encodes CASSGGRNSYNEQFF.

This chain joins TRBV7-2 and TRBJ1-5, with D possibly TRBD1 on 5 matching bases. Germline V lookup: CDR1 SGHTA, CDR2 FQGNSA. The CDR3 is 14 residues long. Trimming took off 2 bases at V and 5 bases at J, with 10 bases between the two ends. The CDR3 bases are TGTGCCAGCAGCTTAAGTACAGGCTATCAGCCCCAGCATTTT. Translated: CASSLSTGYQPQHF.

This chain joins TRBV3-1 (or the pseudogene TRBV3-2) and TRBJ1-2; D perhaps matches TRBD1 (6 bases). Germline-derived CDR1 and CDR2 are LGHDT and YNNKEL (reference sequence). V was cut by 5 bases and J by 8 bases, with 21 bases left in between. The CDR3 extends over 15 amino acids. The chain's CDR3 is CASSSATGQSWGYTF. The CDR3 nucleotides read TGTGCCAGCAGCTCTGCGACAGGCCAATCTTGGGGCTACACCTTC.

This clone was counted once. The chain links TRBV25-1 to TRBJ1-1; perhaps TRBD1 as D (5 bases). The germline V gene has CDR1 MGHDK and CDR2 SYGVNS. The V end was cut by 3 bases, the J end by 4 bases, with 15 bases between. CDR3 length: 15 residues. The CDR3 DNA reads TGTGCCAGCAGTGAGTCCCGGCCAGGGCCCACTGAAGCTTTCTTT. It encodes CASSESRPGPTEAFF. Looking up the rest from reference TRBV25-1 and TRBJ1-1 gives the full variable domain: EADIYQTPRYLVIGTGKKITLECSQTMGHDKMYWYQQDPGMELHLIHYSYGVNSTEKGDLSSESTVSRIRTEHFPLTLESARPSHTSQYLCASSESRPGPTEAFFGQGTRLTVV.

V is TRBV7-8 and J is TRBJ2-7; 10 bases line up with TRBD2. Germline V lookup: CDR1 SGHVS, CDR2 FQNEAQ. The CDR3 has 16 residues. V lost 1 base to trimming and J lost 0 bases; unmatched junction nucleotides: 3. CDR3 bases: TGTGCCAGCAGCTTAGGGGGGACTAGCGACTCCTACGAGCAGTACTTC. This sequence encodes CASSLGGTSDSYEQYF.

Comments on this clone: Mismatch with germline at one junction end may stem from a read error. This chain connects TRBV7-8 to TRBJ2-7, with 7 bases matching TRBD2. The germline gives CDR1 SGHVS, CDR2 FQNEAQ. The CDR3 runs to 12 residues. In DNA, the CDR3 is TGTGCCAGCAGCCCTGTCGGGCACGGGGGGACCTTC. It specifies CASSPVGHGGTF.

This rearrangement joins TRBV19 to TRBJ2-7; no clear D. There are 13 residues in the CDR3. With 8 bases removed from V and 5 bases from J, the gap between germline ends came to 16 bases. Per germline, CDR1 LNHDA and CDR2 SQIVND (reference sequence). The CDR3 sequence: CASRLGGQDEQYF. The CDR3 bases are TGTGCCAGTCGGTTAGGTGGGCAGGACGAGCAGTACTTC.

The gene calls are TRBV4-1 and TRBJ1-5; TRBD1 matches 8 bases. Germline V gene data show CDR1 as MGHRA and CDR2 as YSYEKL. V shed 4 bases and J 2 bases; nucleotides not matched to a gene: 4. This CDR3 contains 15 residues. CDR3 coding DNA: TGCGCCAGCAGCCTCCTGACAGGGGGCAATCAGCCCCAGCATTTT. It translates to CASSLLTGGNQPQHF.

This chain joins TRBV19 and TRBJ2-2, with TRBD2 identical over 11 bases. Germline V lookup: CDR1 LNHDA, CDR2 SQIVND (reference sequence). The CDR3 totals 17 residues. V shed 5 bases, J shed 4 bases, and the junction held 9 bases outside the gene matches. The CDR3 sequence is CASSAPASGGRTGELFF. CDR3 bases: TGTGCCAGTAGTGCCCCGGCTAGCGGGGGGCGCACCGGGGAGCTGTTTTTT.

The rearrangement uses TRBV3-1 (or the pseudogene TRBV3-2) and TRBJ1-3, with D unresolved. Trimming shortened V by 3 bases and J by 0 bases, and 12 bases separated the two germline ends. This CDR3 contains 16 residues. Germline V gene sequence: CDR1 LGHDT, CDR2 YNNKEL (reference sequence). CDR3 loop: CASSQAPGSSGNTIYF. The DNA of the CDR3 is TGTGCCAGCAGCCAGGCCCCGGGGAGCTCTGGAAACACCATATATTTT.

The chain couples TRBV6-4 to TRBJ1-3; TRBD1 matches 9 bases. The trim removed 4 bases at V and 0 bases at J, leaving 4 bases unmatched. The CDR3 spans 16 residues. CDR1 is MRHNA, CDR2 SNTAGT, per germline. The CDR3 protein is CASSVQGANSGNTIYF. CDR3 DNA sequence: TGTGCCAGCAGTGTACAGGGGGCCAACTCTGGAAACACCATATATTTT.

Here the CDR3 DNA reads TGTGCCAGCAGCTGGACTAGCGGGAGTCGAGGCCACGAGCAGTACTTC. This gives the protein CASSWTSGSRGHEQYF. The J gene is TRBJ2-7, the V gene TRBV11-2, with 13 bases matching TRBD2. This CDR3 region has 16 residues. Germline assignment: CDR1 SGHAT and CDR2 FQNNGV. Trimming at V came to 4 bases and at J to 5 bases, leaving 8 bases not matched to a gene. Combining the CDR3 with reference TRBV11-2 and TRBJ2-7 gives the whole variable domain EAGVAQSPRYKIIEKRQSVAFWCNPISGHATLYWYQQILGQGPKLLIQFQNNGVVDDSQLPKDRFSAERLKGVDSTLKIQPAKLEDSAVYLCASSWTSGSRGHEQYFGPGTRLTVT.